The 11 T cell receptor beta chains below all came from one sample that was sequenced in a study of blood T cell repertoires in COVID-19. Only in-frame clones appear in the TCRdb table, and some are missing; sequencing was by immunoSEQ multiplex PCR. The data contain approximately 84,000 clones, over 70% of them singletons. Sequenced: peripheral blood. The receptor set was obtained from a man aged 50-59 years with active or convalescent COVID-19.

The V gene is TRBV19, the J gene TRBJ1-1, with D unclear. Germline CDR1 is LNHDA and CDR2 is SQIVND (reference sequence). This CDR3 spans 14 amino acids. V dropped 1 base and J dropped 6 bases, with 12 bases sitting between them. The CDR3 nucleotides are TGTGCCAGTAGTATAGGTGGCGGGTTTGCTGAAGCTTTCTTT. It specifies CASSIGGGFAEAFF.

This clone was observed at least ten times. The gene calls are TRBV30 and TRBJ2-6, with D tentatively TRBD2 (5 bases). CDR1 GTSNPN and CDR2 SVGIG come from the germline V gene (reference sequence). Trimming took off 2 bases at V and 0 bases at J, with 11 bases between the two ends. The CDR3 has 16 amino acids. This chain's CDR3 is CAWSPLAFSGANVLTF. CDR3 DNA sequence: TGTGCCTGGAGTCCTCTAGCCTTCTCTGGGGCCAACGTCCTGACTTTC.

This clone was recorded only once. V gene TRBV2 combines with J gene TRBJ2-7; weak D call: TRBD1 (6 bases). V dropped 5 bases and J dropped 8 bases, with 10 bases sitting between them. Germline V CDR1 and CDR2: SNHLY, FYNNEI. The CDR3 is made up of 11 amino acids. Here the CDR3 DNA reads TGTGCCAGCAGTTCCGGACAGAAGCAGTACTTC. This sequence encodes CASSSGQKQYF.

The chain is built from TRBV5-8 and TRBJ1-5, with a tentative D call TRBD1 (5 bases). The CDR3 is 13 residues long. Looked up from germline, CDR1 is SGHTS and CDR2 is YDEGEE. Trimming pared 2 bases from V and 6 bases from J, leaving 9 bases between. The DNA of the CDR3 is TGTGCCAGCAGCTTCGGTAGGGGTCAGCCCCAGCATTTT. This sequence encodes CASSFGRGQPQHF.

The chain carries TRBV7-3 and TRBJ2-5; TRBD2 is a possible D gene (5 bases). Trimming stripped 5 bases from V and 1 base from J, with 14 bases between. This CDR3 has 15 amino acids. CDR1 and CDR2 (germline): SGHTA, FQGTGA. This chain's CDR3 is CASSPTPGIQETQYF. The CDR3 bases are TGTGCCAGCAGCCCCACCCCCGGGATCCAAGAGACCCAGTACTTC.

The chain uses TRBV5-1 and TRBJ2-2; D unclear. This CDR3 spans 16 amino acids. CDR1 and CDR2 (germline): SGHRS, YFSETQ. V was trimmed by 1 base and J by 3 bases, leaving 13 bases between them. The CDR3 DNA reads as TGCGCCAGCAGCTTGAACCCGGTCGAGGACACCGGGGAGCTGTTTTTT. Protein: CASSLNPVEDTGELFF.

This chain uses TRBV7-2 with TRBJ2-7; D is unclear. V lost 1 base and J 2 bases, leaving 6 bases between the germline ends. The CDR3 is made up of 13 amino acids. Germline CDR1 reads SGHTA; CDR2 reads FQGNSA. CDR3 sequence: CASSLGHTYEQYF. CDR3 sequence (DNA): TGTGCCAGCAGCTTAGGCCACACCTACGAGCAGTACTTC.

This chain uses TRBV6-2 or TRBV6-3 with TRBJ1-2, with unresolved D. With 5 bases removed from V and 4 bases from J, the gap between germline ends came to 11 bases. From germline, CDR1 is MNHEY and CDR2 SVGEGT. The CDR3 sequence is 13 residues long. The CDR3 here is CASSPRGIYGYTF. The CDR3 DNA is TGTGCCAGCAGTCCCCGAGGTATCTATGGCTACACCTTC.

The rearrangement joins TRBV2 to TRBJ1-2; TRBD1 agrees at 7 bases. This CDR3 contains 15 residues. Germline V gene lookup returns CDR1 SNHLY and CDR2 FYNNEI. J was trimmed by 2 bases and V by 5 bases; bases with no gene match: 8. Here the CDR3 DNA reads TGTGCCAGCAGTCTTACAGGGGACGGGAACTATGGCTACACCTTC. Translating gives CASSLTGDGNYGYTF.

V is TRBV5-6 and J is TRBJ2-4, with 9 positions matching TRBD2. Germline V gives CDR1 SGHDT, CDR2 YYEEEE. Germline trimming cut 0 bases from V and 5 bases from J; bases unmatched to any gene: 6. The CDR3 length is 16 residues. In DNA form, the CDR3 reads TGTGCCAGCAGCTTGGTCTGGCGGGGGGGCGAAAACATTCAGTACTTC. Amino acids: CASSLVWRGGENIQYF.

The CDR3: CASSLTSLETQYF. As DNA, the CDR3 is TGCGCCAGCAGCTTGACTAGCCTCGAGACCCAGTACTTC. V is TRBV5-1 and J is TRBJ2-5; weak D call: TRBD2 (6 bases). CDR1 is SGHRS, CDR2 YFSETQ, per germline. Trimming removed 1 base at V and 5 bases at J, with 9 bases between. The CDR3 is made up of 13 amino acids. Filled out from reference TRBV5-1 and TRBJ2-5, the complete variable domain reads KAGVTQTPRYLIKTRGQQVTLSCSPISGHRSVSWYQQTPGQGLQFLFEYFSETQRNKGNFPGRFSGRQFSNSRSEMNVSTLELGDSALYLCASSLTSLETQYFGPGTRLLVL.